This TCR beta chain came from a study of early T cells in non-severe SARS-CoV-2 infection. Germline CDR1 and CDR2: SNHLY and FYNNEI. V lost 11 bases and J lost 0, with 7 bases in between. This CDR3 region has 12 residues. MiXCR, applied by TCRdb to the 5' RACE reads, yields one record per CDR3 protein. This table holds approximately 42,000 distinct CDR3 sequences, roughly 6% found once. The V call is TRBV2, the J call TRBJ2-2, with D perhaps TRBD1 (5 bases). The sequenced sample was whole blood. This sequence originates from an adult who was a healthcare worker with PCR-confirmed SARS-CoV-2 infection or an uninfected control (not recorded which). For the CDR3, the DNA is TGTGCCTGGGGCTCGAACACCGGGGAGCTGTTTTTT. Translating it yields CAWGSNTGELFF.